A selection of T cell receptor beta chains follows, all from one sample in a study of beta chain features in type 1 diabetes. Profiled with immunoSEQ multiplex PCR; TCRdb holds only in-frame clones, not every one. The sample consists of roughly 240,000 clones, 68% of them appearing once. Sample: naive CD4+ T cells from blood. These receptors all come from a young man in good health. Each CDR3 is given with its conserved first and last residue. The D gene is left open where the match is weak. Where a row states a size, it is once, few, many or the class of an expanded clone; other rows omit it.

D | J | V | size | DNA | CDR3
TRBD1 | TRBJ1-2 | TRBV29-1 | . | TGCAGCGTCCCGACAGGGAGCTATGGCTACACCTTC | CSVPTGSYGYTF
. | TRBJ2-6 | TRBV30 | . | TGTGCCTGGAGGGGACTGAGAAGCTCTGGGGCCAACGTCCTGACTTTC | CAWRGLRSSGANVLTF
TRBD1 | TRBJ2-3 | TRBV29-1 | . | TGCAGCGGCTCTACGGGACAGCGAACCACAGATACGCAGTATTTT | CSGSTGQRTTDTQYF
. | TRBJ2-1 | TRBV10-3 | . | TGTGCCATCAGTGATAGCCAGTACAATGAGCAGTTCTTC | CAISDSQYNEQFF
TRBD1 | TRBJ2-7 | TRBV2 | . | TGTGCCACCACAGGGGGCCGGGTCGAGCAGTACTTC | CATTGGRVEQYF
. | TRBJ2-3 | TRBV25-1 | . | TGTGCCAGCAGTGAATCATGGCGGGCTAGCACAGATACGCAGTATTTT | CASSESWRASTDTQYF
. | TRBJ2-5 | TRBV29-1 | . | TGCAGCGTACTACCGGAAGAGACCCAGTACTTC | CSVLPEETQYF
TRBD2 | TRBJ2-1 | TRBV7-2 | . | TGTGCCAGCAGCAGTCACCTAGCGGGAGCCGGTGAGCAGTTCTTC | CASSSHLAGAGEQFF
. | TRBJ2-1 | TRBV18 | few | TGTGCCAGCTCACCATTGACCGTCTCCTACAATGAGCAGTTCTTC | CASSPLTVSYNEQFF
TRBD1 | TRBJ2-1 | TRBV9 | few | TGTGCCAGCAGCGTAGGTCAGGGGGTGAACTACAATGAGCAGTTCTTC | CASSVGQGVNYNEQFF
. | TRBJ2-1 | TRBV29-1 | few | TGCAGCGCAGACAGCAATGAGCAGTTCTTC | CSADSNEQFF
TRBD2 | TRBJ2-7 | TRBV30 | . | TGTGCCGTAACCGGGACTAGCACTACGAAGCAGTACTTC | CAVTGTSTTKQYF
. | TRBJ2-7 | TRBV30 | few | TGTGCCTGGAGTCTAACAGACTACGAGCAGTACTTC | CAWSLTDYEQYF
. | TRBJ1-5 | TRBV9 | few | TGTGCCAGCAGCCCCACTGGGGATCAGCCCCAGCATTTT | CASSPTGDQPQHF
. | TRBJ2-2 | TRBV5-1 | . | TGCGCCAGCAGCTGGGCGGCGAACACCGGGGAGCTGTTTTTT | CASSWAANTGELFF
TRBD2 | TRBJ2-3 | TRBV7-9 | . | TGTGCCAGCAGTCCAGGGGGACTAGCGGGAGAACGAGATACGCAGTATTTT | CASSPGGLAGERDTQYF
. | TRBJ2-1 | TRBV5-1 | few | TGCGCCAGCAGCTTGGCGTCGAATGAGCAGTTCTTC | CASSLASNEQFF
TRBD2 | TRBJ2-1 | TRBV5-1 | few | TGCGCCAGCAGCCCAATAGCGGGGGGTAACAATGAGCAGTTCTTC | CASSPIAGGNNEQFF
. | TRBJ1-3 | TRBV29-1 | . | TGCAGCGTAGGGGAATCTGGAAACACCATATATTTT | CSVGESGNTIYF
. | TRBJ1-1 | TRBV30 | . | TGTGCCTGGGGAAACAGAAACACTGAAGCTTTCTTT | CAWGNRNTEAFF
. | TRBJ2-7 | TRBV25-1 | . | TGTGCCAGCAGTCACAGATTCACCTACGAGCAGTACTTC | CASSHRFTYEQYF
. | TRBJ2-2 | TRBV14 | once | TGTGCCAGCAGCCTACTTGGGGTGACCGGGGAGCTGTTTTTT | CASSLLGVTGELFF
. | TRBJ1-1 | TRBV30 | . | TGTGCCTGGAGCACGGCCCGAACGACTGAAGCTTTCTTT | CAWSTARTTEAFF
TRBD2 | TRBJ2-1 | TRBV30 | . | TGTGCCTGGAGGACTAGCGGGGGGCCGGGGAATGAGCAGTTCTTC | CAWRTSGGPGNEQFF
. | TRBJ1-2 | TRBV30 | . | TGTGCCTGGAGCGCGGACAGCTACTATGGCTACACCTTC | CAWSADSYYGYTF
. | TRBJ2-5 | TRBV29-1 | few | TGCAGCGTTGCCCGGGGGAGTGGGGAGACCCAGTACTTC | CSVARGSGETQYF
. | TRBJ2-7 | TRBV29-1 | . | TGCAGCGTTGTCCTCCGAGGGGAGGAGCAGTACTTC | CSVVLRGEEQYF
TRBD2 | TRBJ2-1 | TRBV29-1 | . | TGCAGCGCCCGGGGACTAGCCGCCGGGAATGAGCAGTTCTTC | CSARGLAAGNEQFF
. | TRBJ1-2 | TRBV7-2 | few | TGTGCCAGCAGCTTAGGCCCGAACTATGGCTACACCTTC | CASSLGPNYGYTF
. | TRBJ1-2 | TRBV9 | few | TGTGCCAGCAGCGTGGAGGCAGGATTAAATGGCTACACCTTC | CASSVEAGLNGYTF
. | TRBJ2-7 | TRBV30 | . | TGTGCCTGGAGTGTAGGGGCCCTCTCCTACGAGCAGTACTTC | CAWSVGALSYEQYF
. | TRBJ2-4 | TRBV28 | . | TGTGCCAGCAGTCCAATGCCAGGGAGAGGAGTTTCCGGGAGCATTCAGTACTTC | CASSPMPGRGVSGSIQYF
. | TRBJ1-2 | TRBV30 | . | TGTGCCTGGAGGAGCTCAGGAGGCTACACCTTC | CAWRSSGGYTF
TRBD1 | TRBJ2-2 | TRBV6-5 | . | TGTGCCAGCAGTTACGGGACAGGGAGGACCGGGGAGCTGTTTTTT | CASSYGTGRTGELFF
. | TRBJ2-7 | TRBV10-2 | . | TGCGCCAGCAGTGAGTCAGGATACGAGCAGTACTTC | CASSESGYEQYF
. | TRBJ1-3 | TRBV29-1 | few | TGCAGCGTGCGGGAAACACTTGGAAACACCATATATTTT | CSVRETLGNTIYF
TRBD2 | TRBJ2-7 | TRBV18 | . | TGTGCCAGCTCACCACGGGGAGGGACTCCGATCTACGAGCAGTACTTC | CASSPRGGTPIYEQYF
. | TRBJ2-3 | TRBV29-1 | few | TGCAGCGTTGGCGGGCCAACTGTCACAGATACGCAGTATTTT | CSVGGPTVTDTQYF
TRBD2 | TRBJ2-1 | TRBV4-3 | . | TGCGCCAGCAGCCAAGGGGTTGGGACTAGCGGGGGTAGGACCCAGTTCTTC | CASSQGVGTSGGRTQFF
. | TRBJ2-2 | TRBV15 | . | TGTGCCGCCGGACAGTCGAACACCGGGGAGCTGTTTTTT | CAAGQSNTGELFF
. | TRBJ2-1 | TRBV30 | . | TGTGCCTGGAGTGTAGGCCGCTTGCAGCAGTTCTTC | CAWSVGRLQQFF
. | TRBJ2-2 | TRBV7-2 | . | TGTGCCAGCAGCCCCCATTCCACCGGGGAGCTGTTTTTT | CASSPHSTGELFF
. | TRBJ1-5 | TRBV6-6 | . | TGTGCCAGCAGTTGGGACGGATTAATCAAACCCCAGCATTTT | CASSWDGLIKPQHF
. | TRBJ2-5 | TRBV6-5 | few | TGTGCCAGCAGCCAGGGTCCGGAGACCCAGTACTTC | CASSQGPETQYF
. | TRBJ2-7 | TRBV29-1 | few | TGCAGCGTTTCTCATTCCGTCTACGAGCAGTACTTC | CSVSHSVYEQYF
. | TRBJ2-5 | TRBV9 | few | TGTGCCAGCAGCGTCCTGCCGTACCAAGAGACCCAGTACTTC | CASSVLPYQETQYF
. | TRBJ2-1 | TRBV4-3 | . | TGCGCCAGCAGCCAAGATCACCCTTACAATGAGCAGTTCTTC | CASSQDHPYNEQFF
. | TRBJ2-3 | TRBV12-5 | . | TGTGCTAGTGGTTTGCACCCCACAGATACGCAGTATTTT | CASGLHPTDTQYF
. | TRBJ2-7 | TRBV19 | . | TGTGCCAGTAGTATTTACTTTATATTTGAGAGTCAACCCAACTACGAGCAGTACTTC | CASSIYFIFESQPNYEQYF
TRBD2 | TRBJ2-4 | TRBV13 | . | TGTGCCAGCAGCCCCCCCCGACTAGCGGGGCTTAAAAACATTCAGTACTTC | CASSPPRLAGLKNIQYF
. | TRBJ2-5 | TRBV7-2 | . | TGTGCCAGTGGTAGGCCCCAAGAGACCCAGTACTTC | CASGRPQETQYF
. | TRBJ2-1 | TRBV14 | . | TGTGCCAGCAGCCAATGGGAGCGGAGCTCCTACAATGAGCAGTTCTTC | CASSQWERSSYNEQFF
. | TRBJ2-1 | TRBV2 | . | TGTGCCAGCAGCAGTCTTATCAGTAATGAGCAGTTCTTC | CASSSLISNEQFF
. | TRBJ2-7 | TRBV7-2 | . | TGTGCCAGCAGCCTCCAGGCCTACGAGCAGTACTTC | CASSLQAYEQYF
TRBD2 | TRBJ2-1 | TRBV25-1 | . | TGTGCCAGCAGTGTAGCGGGGAGCTACAATGAGCAGTTCTTC | CASSVAGSYNEQFF